This T cell receptor beta chain was profiled in a study of blood T cell repertoires in COVID-19. Method: immunoSEQ multiplex PCR; TCRdb's copy keeps in-frame clones and lacks some. This sample has some 210,000 clones, with 84% found just once. This clone appeared a single time. The CDR3 totals 18 residues. The V segment lost 0 bases and the J segment 1 base; nucleotides outside the gene matches: 9. Germline loops: CDR1 SGHRS, CDR2 YFSETQ. This chain joins TRBV5-1 and TRBJ1-3; TRBD1 aligns across 8 bases. The material sequenced was peripheral blood. The clonotype comes from a woman between 45 and 65 years old with active or convalescent COVID-19. The CDR3 here is CASSLEVWGQASGNTIYF. The CDR3 DNA follows: TGCGCCAGCAGCTTGGAGGTTTGGGGACAGGCGTCTGGAAACACCATATATTTT.